A single sample gave rise to the 32 T cell receptor beta chains below, sequenced in a study of blood T cell repertoires in COVID-19. Profiling relied on immunoSEQ multiplex PCR, and the TCRdb table lists in-frame clones only, not all of them. The sample comprises a few hundred thousand clones, about 87% of which are singletons, and roughly 4% rests with the top ten. Source material: peripheral blood. Every receptor here comes from a man aged 60-69 years who had recovered from COVID-19.

The chain uses TRBV19 and TRBJ2-3, with 7 bases that match TRBD2. Germline V CDR1 and CDR2: LNHDA, SQIVND (reference sequence). The ends lost 2 bases at V and 1 base at J; junction bases unmatched: 0. This CDR3 contains 14 residues. CDR3 sequence (DNA): TGTGCCAGTAGTATACGGGGGGGCACAGATACGCAGTATTTT. Protein: CASSIRGGTDTQYF. The entire variable domain, with the rest obtained from reference TRBV19 and TRBJ2-3, is as follows: DGGITQSPKYLFRKEGQNVTLSCEQNLNHDAMYWYRQDPGQGLRLIYYSQIVNDFQKGDIAEGYSVSREKKESFPLTVTSAQKNPTAFYLCASSIRGGTDTQYFGPGTRLTVL.

This chain links TRBV29-1 with TRBJ2-3, with D tentatively TRBD2 (7 bases). V was pared by 6 bases and J by 7 bases, with 23 bases between. The CDR3 has 15 amino acids. Germline V gene data show CDR1 as SQVTM and CDR2 as ANQGSEA. CDR3 bases: TGCAGCGTCCCCCGGTGGGGGGGGGCCTCTAATACGCAGTATTTT. Protein sequence: CSVPRWGGASNTQYF.

The CDR3 loop reads CASSQVVSENTEAFF. The DNA of the CDR3 is TGCGCCAGCAGCCAAGTTGTATCAGAGAACACTGAAGCTTTCTTT. The gene calls are TRBV4-1 and TRBJ1-1; D gene unclear. Trimming stripped 1 base from V and 1 base from J, with 10 bases between. The CDR3 contains 15 residues. Germline assignment: CDR1 MGHRA and CDR2 YSYEKL.

V usage is TRBV30 and J usage is TRBJ1-5, with D maybe TRBD1 (5 bases). Germline CDR1 and CDR2: GTSNPN and SVGIG (reference sequence). This CDR3 is 15 amino acids long. Deletions cut 0 bases from V and 1 base from J, with 10 bases between. Here the CDR3 DNA reads TGTGCCTGGAGTGTTGGGGCCAGAAGCAATCAGCCCCAGCATTTT. This encodes CAWSVGARSNQPQHF. Using reference TRBV30 and TRBJ1-5 for the parts outside the CDR3, the full variable domain is SQTIHQWPATLVQPVGSPLSLECTVEGTSNPNLYWYRQAAGRGLQLLFYSVGIGQISSEVPQNLSASRPQDRQFILSSKKLLLSDSGFYLCAWSVGARSNQPQHFGDGTRLSIL.

The genes are TRBV3-1 (or the pseudogene TRBV3-2) and TRBJ2-1; TRBD2 matches 13 bases. Trimming at V came to 0 bases and at J to 4 bases, leaving 6 bases not matched to a gene. CDR1 LGHDT and CDR2 YNNKEL come from the germline V gene (reference sequence). The CDR3 contains 18 residues. The CDR3 nucleotides read TGTGCCAGCAGCCAAGATAGGACTAGCGGGGGCCGTTACAATGAGCAGTTCTTC. Protein: CASSQDRTSGGRYNEQFF.

The gene calls are TRBV6-6 and TRBJ1-2, with 8 bases aligning to TRBD1. CDR1 and CDR2 from the germline V gene are MNHNY and SVGAGI (reference sequence). Trimming removed 4 bases from V and 2 bases from J; junction bases left unmatched: 6. CDR3 length: 15 amino acids. Here the CDR3 reads CASSSWQGANYGYTF. The CDR3 nucleotides read TGTGCCAGCAGTTCCTGGCAGGGGGCGAACTATGGCTACACCTTC.

The chain has TRBV4-1 and TRBJ1-3; D gene ambiguous. V gave up 2 bases and J gave up 0 bases, with 17 bases separating them. The CDR3 is made up of 18 amino acids. Germline V gives CDR1 MGHRA, CDR2 YSYEKL. Written as DNA, the CDR3 is TGCGCCAGCAGCCAAAGACAAAATACGGGGAACTCTGGAAACACCATATATTTT. Its translation is CASSQRQNTGNSGNTIYF.

This clone showed up just once. The chain is built from TRBV24-1 and TRBJ2-3; 9 bases agree with TRBD2. The CDR3 is made up of 15 amino acids. J lost 5 bases, V lost 3 bases, and 5 bases had no gene match. CDR1 and CDR2 (germline): KGHDR, SFDVKD. CDR3 loop: CATSDSGGPEDTQYF. CDR3 DNA: TGTGCCACCAGTGATAGCGGGGGGCCGGAAGATACGCAGTATTTT.

The chain joins TRBV6-5 to TRBJ2-7, with 7 nucleotides matching TRBD2. Germline trimming cut 6 bases from V and 6 bases from J; bases unmatched to any gene: 8. The CDR3 runs to 13 residues. Germline CDR1 and CDR2: MNHEY and SVGAGI. The DNA for the CDR3 is TGTGCCAGCAGCTCAAAGGGAGGGTTCGAGCAGTACTTC. It yields the protein CASSSKGGFEQYF.

The CDR3 is CATSRDRDRGVSYNSPLHF. The CDR3 DNA is TGTGCCACCAGCAGAGATCGAGACAGGGGCGTCTCCTATAATTCACCCCTCCACTTT. The rearrangement joins TRBV15 to TRBJ1-6; 8 nucleotides align to TRBD1. This CDR3 comprises 19 residues. Germline assignment: CDR1 LNHNV and CDR2 YYDKDF (reference sequence). With V trimmed by 0 bases and J by 0 bases, 7 bases remained unmatched.

The CDR3 nucleotides are TGTGCCAGCAGCGCCTCTTTTAGCTCTGGAAACACCATATATTTT. Protein: CASSASFSSGNTIYF. The V call is TRBV9, the J call TRBJ1-3; D call uncertain. The CDR3 is 15 residues long. V was cut by 3 bases and J by 0 bases, with 10 bases left in between. Per the germline V gene, CDR1 is SGDLS and CDR2 is YYNGEE. The whole variable domain, filled in from reference TRBV9 and TRBJ1-3, reads DSGVTQTPKHLITATGQRVTLRCSPRSGDLSVYWYQQSLDQGLQFLIQYYNGEERAKGNILERFSAQQFPDLHSELNLSSLELGDSALYFCASSASFSSGNTIYFGEGSWLTVV.

The chain carries TRBV27 and TRBJ2-3; 7 positions match TRBD1. With V trimmed by 0 bases and J by 2 bases, 5 bases remained unmatched. Germline CDR1 MNHEY, CDR2 SMNVEV (reference sequence). This CDR3 region has 16 residues. CDR3 protein: CASSLSPGGYTDTQYF. The CDR3 DNA reads as TGTGCCAGCAGTTTATCTCCAGGGGGATACACAGATACGCAGTATTTT.

V and J are TRBV5-1 and TRBJ2-4; no clear D. The CDR3 runs to 13 residues. From germline, CDR1 is SGHRS and CDR2 YFSETQ. Trimming left V 0 bases short and J 3 bases short, with 4 bases between. The CDR3 reads CASSLGDKNIQYF. The CDR3 coding sequence is TGCGCCAGCAGCTTGGGCGACAAAAACATTCAGTACTTC.

This clone showed up just once. V usage is TRBV7-3 and J usage is TRBJ1-6; D not resolved. Germline lookup yields CDR1 SGHTA and CDR2 FQGTGA. Trimming stripped 5 bases from V and 2 bases from J, with 10 bases between. The CDR3 extends over 15 amino acids. The chain's CDR3 is CASSPSPAYNSPLHF. Here the CDR3 DNA reads TGTGCCAGCAGCCCAAGTCCGGCCTATAATTCACCCCTCCACTTT.

The chain has TRBV6-2 or TRBV6-3 and TRBJ1-2, with 7 bases identical to TRBD1. V shed 4 bases and J 7 bases; nucleotides not matched to a gene: 9. Germline lookup yields CDR1 MNHEY and CDR2 SVGEGT. The CDR3 runs 14 residues. The CDR3 sequence: CASSSRRPGGGYTF. The CDR3 nucleotides read TGTGCCAGCAGTTCCCGCCGCCCAGGGGGTGGCTACACCTTC.

The chain couples TRBV7-9 to TRBJ1-5; a weak D match, TRBD1 (6 bases). The V and J ends lost 5 bases and 1 base respectively, with 12 bases between them. The germline V gene has CDR1 SEHNR and CDR2 FQNEAQ (reference sequence). CDR3 length equals 15 residues. In DNA, the CDR3 is TGTGCCAGCAGCGCGGACAGCTTCAGCAATCAGCCCCAGCATTTT. This codes for CASSADSFSNQPQHF. The entire variable domain, with the rest obtained from reference TRBV7-9 and TRBJ1-5, is as follows: DTGVSQNPRHKITKRGQNVTFRCDPISEHNRLYWYRQTLGQGPEFLTYFQNEAQLEKSRLLSDRFSAERPKGSFSTLEIQRTEQGDSAMYLCASSADSFSNQPQHFGDGTRLSIL.

This chain connects TRBV7-7 to TRBJ2-1; 14 nucleotides align to TRBD2. The germline CDR1 and CDR2 sequences are SSHAT and FNYEAQ (reference sequence). Trimming took 5 bases from V and 8 from J; bases not matched to a gene: 8. This CDR3 spans 16 amino acids. The DNA for the CDR3 is TGTGCCAGCAGCCCAAGACTAGCGGGGGGGCTCCATGAGCAGTTCTTC. This encodes CASSPRLAGGLHEQFF.

V usage is TRBV4-1 and J usage is TRBJ2-2; TRBD2 is a possible D gene (5 bases). This CDR3 spans 16 amino acids. V lost 4 bases and J lost 1, with 13 bases in between. Germline CDR1 reads MGHRA; CDR2 reads YSYEKL. The CDR3 DNA reads TGCGCCAGCAGCCGCCCCCGGGCGGGGAACACCGGGGAGCTGTTTTTT. It translates to CASSRPRAGNTGELFF.

Notes on this clone: The junction shows a germline mismatch at one end, possibly a read error. V and J are TRBV10-1 and TRBJ1-1; 7 bases line up with TRBD1. CDR1 WNHNN and CDR2 SYGVQD come from the germline V gene (reference sequence). The CDR3 runs to 11 residues. The CDR3 is CASSGQQGLLF. DNA of the CDR3: TGCGCCAGCAGTGGCCAACAGGGGTTACTCTTT.

This chain joins TRBV5-1 and TRBJ2-5; maybe TRBD2 (7 bases). V shed 4 bases and J shed 1 base, with 17 bases lying between them. Per germline, CDR1 SGHRS and CDR2 YFSETQ. The CDR3 is 16 residues long. CDR3 in DNA: TGCGCCAGCAGCGGCGGGGCGGGGGCAGCCCAAGAGACCCAGTACTTC. Protein product: CASSGGAGAAQETQYF.

The V and J genes are TRBV7-9 and TRBJ1-1; 7 bases line up with TRBD1. The CDR3 has 16 amino acids. The V and J ends lost 5 bases and 2 bases, in that order; junction bases with no gene match: 11. Per germline, CDR1 SEHNR and CDR2 FQNEAQ (reference sequence). The CDR3 reads CASSKTTGLDNTEAFF. The CDR3 nucleotides are TGTGCCAGCAGCAAAACGACAGGGTTGGACAACACTGAAGCTTTCTTT.

Concerning this clone itself: At the DNA level, this CDR3 is encoded by other sequences in the same sample as well. The V and J genes are TRBV6-5 and TRBJ1-2; D is uncertain. This CDR3 comprises 14 residues. Per the germline V gene, CDR1 is MNHEY and CDR2 is SVGAGI. Trimming took 2 bases from V and 3 from J, leaving 10 bases between them. CDR3 in DNA: TGTGCCAGCAGTTACCGAACTGGTCACTATGGCTACACCTTC. Protein: CASSYRTGHYGYTF.

This sequence joins TRBV5-1 and TRBJ2-3; D gene ambiguous. The CDR3 is 15 residues long. V was pared by 0 bases and J by 4 bases, with 12 bases between. Per the germline V gene, CDR1 is SGHRS and CDR2 is YFSETQ. In DNA form, the CDR3 reads TGCGCCAGCAGCTTGGCCCTTGCTAGAGCAGATACGCAGTATTTT. Translating it yields CASSLALARADTQYF.

The chain links TRBV5-7 to TRBJ2-1; 16 nucleotides line up with TRBD2. TRBV5-7 is flagged as an ORF with uncertain function. The CDR3 has 18 residues. The junction had 7 bases not matched to a gene; V was cut back by 4 bases and J by 3 bases. CDR3 amino acids: CASSAGTSGGAFYNEQFF. CDR3 DNA: TGTGCCAGCAGCGCCGGGACTAGCGGGGGGGCCTTCTACAATGAGCAGTTCTTC.

V gene TRBV19 combines with J gene TRBJ1-1; a weak D match, TRBD1 (6 bases). The CDR3 consists of 12 residues. The germline gives CDR1 LNHDA, CDR2 SQIVND (reference sequence). V was clipped by 9 bases and J by 1 base, with 9 bases between them. The DNA of the CDR3 is TGTGCCAGCTGGACAGCGAACACTGAAGCTTTCTTT. Encoded protein: CASWTANTEAFF.

The CDR3 loop is CASSSGGSYSNQPQHF. CDR3 coding DNA: TGTGCCAGTAGTAGTGGAGGGAGTTATAGCAATCAGCCCCAGCATTTT. The rearrangement links TRBV19 to TRBJ1-5, with D unresolved. The CDR3 covers 16 residues. Germline values: CDR1 LNHDA, CDR2 SQIVND (reference sequence). Trimming removed 4 bases from V and 0 bases from J, with 13 bases in between.

The chain links TRBV7-9 to TRBJ1-6, with 12 bases lining up with TRBD1. CDR1 SEHNR and CDR2 FQNEAQ come from the germline V gene (reference sequence). Trimming removed 5 bases from V and 10 bases from J; junction bases left unmatched: 9. The CDR3 is 16 residues long. The CDR3 DNA sequence: TGTGCCAGCAGCCTTCGGGGGACAGGGGGCGCGTCACCCCTCCACTTT. This translates into CASSLRGTGGASPLHF.

This sequence joins TRBV6-1 and TRBJ1-6; D unresolved. Germline values: CDR1 MNHNS, CDR2 SASEGT. V was trimmed by 1 base and J by 6 bases, leaving 7 bases between them. The CDR3 covers 14 residues. The CDR3 here is CASSEVAVNSPLHF. The CDR3 nucleotides are TGTGCCAGCAGTGAAGTGGCTGTTAATTCACCCCTCCACTTT.

Only one count was recorded for this clone. V usage is TRBV27 and J usage is TRBJ1-2; D perhaps matches TRBD1 (6 bases). This CDR3 is 14 amino acids long. V was shortened by 2 bases and J by 8 bases, with 15 bases between the two germline ends. Germline loops: CDR1 MNHEY, CDR2 SMNVEV (reference sequence). CDR3 sequence: CASSLTQGSQGYTF. CDR3 DNA: TGTGCCAGCAGTTTAACACAGGGTTCCCAGGGCTACACCTTC.

The chain is built from TRBV13 and TRBJ1-6; a weak D match, TRBD1 (6 bases). Germline CDR1 and CDR2: PRHDT and FYEKMQ (reference sequence). The germline V and J ends were trimmed by 7 bases and 7 bases, with 17 bases remaining between them. CDR3 size: 15 residues. CDR3 region: CASNLQGVENSPLHF. DNA for the CDR3: TGTGCCAGCAACCTACAGGGAGTAGAAAATTCACCCCTCCACTTT. The full variable domain, its missing parts supplied by reference TRBV13 and TRBJ1-6, is AAGVIQSPRHLIKEKRETATLKCYPIPRHDTVYWYQQGPGQDPQFLISFYEKMQSDKGSIPDRFSAQQFSDYHSELNMSSLELGDSALYFCASNLQGVENSPLHFGNGTRLTVT.

The chain recombines TRBV9 with TRBJ2-3; no reliable D call. This CDR3 region has 12 residues. Germline V lookup: CDR1 SGDLS, CDR2 YYNGEE. V gave up 2 bases and J gave up 2 bases, with 3 bases separating them. The CDR3 spells CASSVHTDTQYF. CDR3 DNA: TGTGCCAGCAGCGTCCACACAGATACGCAGTATTTT.

This rearrangement joins TRBV19 to TRBJ1-5; 7 nucleotides agree with TRBD1. The CDR3 is 13 amino acids. J lost 4 bases, V lost 9 bases, and 6 bases had no gene match. Per the germline V gene, CDR1 is LNHDA and CDR2 is SQIVND (reference sequence). CDR3 sequence: CASHRDRNQPQHF. The CDR3 DNA reads TGTGCCAGCCACCGGGACAGAAATCAGCCCCAGCATTTT.